The TCR beta chain under discussion was sequenced for a study of early T cells in non-severe SARS-CoV-2 infection. The overall study: Bulk RNA from unsorted whole blood was sequenced; chains were unpaired. Study-level points and caveats: The matching step, a VDJdb search, favored anti-spike CD8 responses and missed private and CD4 specificities.

Only a few counts were recorded for this clonotype. Its antigen is still unknown. The CDR3 loop spans 14 amino acids. Per the germline V gene, CDR1 is SNHLY and CDR2 is FYNNEI. J was trimmed by 0 bases and V by 7 bases; bases with no gene match: 0. Each CDR3 protein gets one entry after TCRdb re-called the 5' RACE reads with MiXCR. The sample lists tens of thousands of distinct CDR3 sequences, around 12% occurring once. The sequencing sample was made of whole blood. The source is an adult who was a healthcare worker with PCR-confirmed SARS-CoV-2 infection or an uninfected control (not recorded which). This rearrangement joins TRBV2 to TRBJ2-2, with 9 bases that match TRBD2. Here the CDR3 reads CASTSGANTGELFF. CDR3 bases: TGTGCCAGCACTAGCGGGGCGAACACCGGGGAGCTGTTTTTT.